The rows below give T cell receptor beta chains drawn from one sample of a study of PD-L1 blockade in urothelial cancer. TCRdb's table, derived via immunoSEQ multiplex PCR, lists solely in-frame clones and lacks some. The data show under 50,000 clones, with roughly nine tenths seen just once and 11% held by the top ten. This specimen consisted of PBMCs, obtained around atezolizumab (anti-PD-L1) treatment. These receptors originate from an older woman with urothelial cancer. CDR3s include the opening cysteine and the closing phenylalanine or tryptophan. A D gene is named only where the DNA matches it firmly. Size is stated for part of the rows, as once, few or many counts, or as a class when the clone is expanded.

D: TRBD2; size: once; J: TRBJ2-2; V: TRBV5-1; DNA: TGCGCCAGCAGCTTGATTGCGGGGGTAACCGGGGAGCTGTTTTTT; CDR3: CASSLIAGVTGELFF
D: TRBD2; size: -; J: TRBJ2-1; V: TRBV13; DNA: TGTGCCAGCAGCGTCCTAGCGGGAGGGCACGGTGAGCAGTTCTTC; CDR3: CASSVLAGGHGEQFF
D: -; size: -; J: TRBJ2-7; V: TRBV11-2; DNA: TGTGCCAGTTCCAGTTACTACGAGCAGTACTTC; CDR3: CASSSYYEQYF
D: -; size: -; J: TRBJ2-5; V: TRBV28; DNA: TGTGCCAGCAGTCACCCTCCCCCCAGGGTGGAGACCCAGTACTTC; CDR3: CASSHPPPRVETQYF
D: -; size: -; J: TRBJ1-1; V: TRBV7-2; DNA: TGTGCCAGCAGCTTAGCAGGGAGGAGCACTGAAGCTTTCTTT; CDR3: CASSLAGRSTEAFF
D: -; size: -; J: TRBJ2-2; V: TRBV5-1; DNA: TGCGCCAGCAGCTTCACTAGTAACACCGGGGAGCTGTTTTTT; CDR3: CASSFTSNTGELFF
D: -; size: -; J: TRBJ2-2; V: TRBV18; DNA: TGTGCCAGCTCACCAGAACGAGGTCGCAGGGGTGATAGATTCACCGGGGAGCTGTTTTTT; CDR3: CASSPERGRRGDRFTGELFF
D: -; size: -; J: TRBJ1-5; V: TRBV27; DNA: TGTGCCAGCAGTTTGGCAGGGGATGTACAGCCCCAGCATTTT; CDR3: CASSLAGDVQPQHF
D: TRBD2; size: -; J: TRBJ2-7; V: TRBV7-9; DNA: TGTGCCAGCAGCTTAGGCGGGAGGGACGAGCAGTACTTC; CDR3: CASSLGGRDEQYF
D: TRBD2; size: -; J: TRBJ2-7; V: TRBV4-3; DNA: TGCGCCAGCAGCCAAGATAATAAGGTAGCGGGAGTCTACGAGCAGTACTTC; CDR3: CASSQDNKVAGVYEQYF
D: -; size: -; J: TRBJ2-7; V: TRBV14; DNA: TGTGCCAGCAGCCCCTGGGGGGAATCCCACGAGCAGTACTTC; CDR3: CASSPWGESHEQYF
D: -; size: -; J: TRBJ1-2; V: TRBV11-2; DNA: TGTGCCAGCAGCACGGACTCCAACTATGGCTACACCTTC; CDR3: CASSTDSNYGYTF
D: -; size: once; J: TRBJ2-7; V: TRBV5-4; DNA: TGTGCCAGCAGCGGGCGAGCCAAGGACTCCGAGCAGTACTTC; CDR3: CASSGRAKDSEQYF
D: -; size: -; J: TRBJ2-1; V: TRBV18; DNA: TGTGCCAGCTCACCCCCAGACGGGAGCTTCGCCGAGCAGTTCTTC; CDR3: CASSPPDGSFAEQFF
D: -; size: -; J: TRBJ2-7; V: TRBV27; DNA: TGTGCCAGCAGTTCGCCGGGTGGGGCCTCCTACGAGCAGTACTTC; CDR3: CASSSPGGASYEQYF
D: -; size: -; J: TRBJ2-7; V: TRBV5-1; DNA: TGCGCCAGCAGCCCATGGACAACCTACGAGCAGTACTTC; CDR3: CASSPWTTYEQYF
D: TRBD1; size: -; J: TRBJ1-2; V: TRBV19; DNA: TGTGCCAGTAGTGCGATTCCAGGGGGCGCAAAGGGCTACACCTTC; CDR3: CASSAIPGGAKGYTF
D: -; size: -; J: TRBJ1-1; V: TRBV5-1; DNA: TGCGCCAGCGGACAGCCTGAAAACACTGAAGCTTTCTTT; CDR3: CASGQPENTEAFF
D: -; size: -; J: TRBJ1-4; V: TRBV7-8; DNA: TGTGCCAGCAGCTTAGTGTTCCTTGAAAAACTGTTTTTT; CDR3: CASSLVFLEKLFF
D: TRBD2; size: -; J: TRBJ2-1; V: TRBV5-8; DNA: TGTGCCAGCAGCCATCTCCTAGCGGGAGGACGCCGTGCCAATGAGCAGTTCTTC; CDR3: CASSHLLAGGRRANEQFF
D: TRBD2; size: -; J: TRBJ2-1; V: TRBV27; DNA: TGTGCCAGCAGTTCCCTCCCTAGCGGGAGTGAACCTGAGCAGTTCTTC; CDR3: CASSSLPSGSEPEQFF